One and the same sample provided the 19 T cell receptor beta chains below, sequenced in a study of T cell responses to AZD1222 COVID-19 vaccine. Only in-frame clones appear in the TCRdb table, and some are missing; sequencing was by immunoSEQ multiplex PCR. The repertoire holds some 180,000 clones, with 94% as singletons. Material: peripheral blood, obtained 28 days after the second AZD1222 dose. The receptors here all came from an adult who received the AZD1222 COVID-19 vaccine.

This chain joins TRBV2 and TRBJ2-7; D perhaps matches TRBD2 (5 bases). Germline-derived CDR1 and CDR2 are SNHLY and FYNNEI. This CDR3 is built from 14 residues. Trimming removed 5 bases at V and 5 bases at J, with 16 bases between. The CDR3 DNA reads as TGTGCCAGCAGTATTTTGAGGGCACTGGACGAGCAGTACTTC. Translated, it gives CASSILRALDEQYF.

The rearrangement uses TRBV3-1 (or the pseudogene TRBV3-2) and TRBJ2-1; 9 bases are shared with TRBD1. V was clipped by 9 bases and J by 7 bases; unmatched bases: 10. The CDR3 covers 14 residues. CDR1 LGHDT and CDR2 YNNKEL come from the germline V gene (reference sequence). The DNA of the CDR3 is TGTGCCAGGTGGACAGGGGTGAGTTCGAATGAGCAGTTCTTC. Residues: CARWTGVSSNEQFF.

The chain employs TRBV5-1 and TRBJ2-3; D may be TRBD2 (6 bases). This CDR3 spans 15 amino acids. Trimming stripped 4 bases from V and 6 bases from J, with 18 bases between. CDR1 SGHRS and CDR2 YFSETQ come from the germline V gene. The CDR3 DNA is TGCGCCAGCAGCCTGGGGGGAGTTAAAGGGGATACGCAGTATTTT. Its protein product is CASSLGGVKGDTQYF.

The chain couples TRBV19 to TRBJ1-1; perhaps TRBD1 as D (6 bases). The V end was cut by 5 bases, the J end by 5 bases, with 27 bases between. Germline lookup yields CDR1 LNHDA and CDR2 SQIVND (reference sequence). This CDR3 has 18 amino acids. CDR3 nucleotide sequence: TGTGCCAGTAGTTTCGGTCTATATCGGCCACAGGGAGGAACTGAAGCTTTCTTT. This codes for CASSFGLYRPQGGTEAFF.

The V call is TRBV6-8, the J call TRBJ2-5, with TRBD1 identical over 9 bases. The CDR3 length is 18 residues. The V gene's germline CDR1 is MNHGY and CDR2 SAAAGT. Losses at the gene ends were 9 bases for V and 3 bases for J; bases not matched to a gene: 20. The CDR3 bases are TGTGCCAGGAGTATTGGGGCCCCGGGACAGGGATCGAAAGAGACCCAGTACTTC. It is translated as CARSIGAPGQGSKETQYF.

CDR3 coding DNA: TGTGCCAGCAGCTTATGGGGACAGACAAATCAGCCCCAGCATTTT. Protein product: CASSLWGQTNQPQHF. The V and J genes are TRBV7-8 and TRBJ1-5; 7 bases fit TRBD1. The ends lost 2 bases at V and 4 bases at J; junction bases unmatched: 5. The CDR3 is 15 amino acids. Per the germline V gene, CDR1 is SGHVS and CDR2 is FQNEAQ.

In its sample, this clone was seen once. V and J are TRBV30 and TRBJ1-2; D gene uncertain. CDR1 is GTSNPN and CDR2 is SVGIG in the germline V gene (reference sequence). CDR3 size: 12 residues. The V gene lost 2 bases and the J gene lost 4 bases, with 8 bases spanning the gap. This CDR3 is CAWSKGRYGYTF. For the CDR3, the DNA is TGTGCCTGGAGTAAGGGCCGCTATGGCTACACCTTC.

J is TRBJ1-2 and V is TRBV7-2; D is ambiguous. Germline V gene lookup returns CDR1 SGHTA and CDR2 FQGNSA. The CDR3 consists of 13 residues. Trimming pared 6 bases from V and 2 bases from J, leaving 10 bases between. This chain's CDR3 is CASRLTPNYGYTF. The CDR3 coding sequence is TGTGCCAGCAGGTTGACACCGAACTATGGCTACACCTTC.

The V gene is TRBV19, the J gene TRBJ2-3; D call uncertain. Germline CDR1 LNHDA, CDR2 SQIVND (reference sequence). Trimming cost V 7 bases and J 7 bases, with 15 bases left between them. The CDR3 is 13 amino acids. The CDR3 region has the DNA TGTGCCAGTATTGACCGTCTCCGTAATACGCAGTATTTT. This translates into CASIDRLRNTQYF.

This chain connects TRBV29-1 to TRBJ1-3; D is possibly TRBD1 (6 bases). The CDR3 loop spans 12 amino acids. V was clipped by 5 bases and J by 2 bases, with 7 bases between them. Per the germline V gene, CDR1 is SQVTM and CDR2 is ANQGSEA. The CDR3 region is CSVTGTGNTIYF. The CDR3 coding sequence is TGCAGCGTTACAGGGACTGGAAACACCATATATTTT.

The chain joins TRBV5-1 to TRBJ1-2; possible D gene TRBD1, 5 bases. The ends were cut back, 2 bases at V and 7 bases at J, with 18 bases in the middle. The CDR3 sequence is 15 residues long. Germline CDR1 is SGHRS and CDR2 is YFSETQ. The CDR3: CASSFSGTEESGYTF. For the CDR3, the DNA is TGCGCCAGCAGCTTCTCCGGGACCGAAGAGTCTGGCTACACCTTC.

The chain carries TRBV7-9 and TRBJ1-5; D call uncertain. This CDR3 is built from 11 residues. With 5 bases removed from V and 3 bases from J, the gap between germline ends came to 2 bases. The germline V gene has CDR1 SEHNR and CDR2 FQNEAQ (reference sequence). CDR3 DNA sequence: TGTGCCAGCAGCCACAATCAGCCCCAGCATTTT. Translating gives CASSHNQPQHF.

The rearrangement uses TRBV7-9 and TRBJ2-5, with D perhaps assigned TRBD1 or TRBD2 (6 bases each). This CDR3 contains 19 residues. V was cut by 2 bases and J by 4 bases, with 26 bases left in between. The germline V gene encodes CDR1 SEHNR and CDR2 FQNEAQ (reference sequence). For the CDR3, the DNA is TGTGCCAGCAGCTTATTTCATCGGGGGTTGGGGGCATACGGAGAGACCCAGTACTTC. It codes for CASSLFHRGLGAYGETQYF.

The V call is TRBV5-6, the J call TRBJ1-5; D unclear. This CDR3 region has 14 residues. CDR1 is SGHDT, CDR2 YYEEEE, per germline. With 6 bases removed from V and 2 bases from J, the gap between germline ends came to 12 bases. The CDR3 protein is CASTRGKGNQPQHF. CDR3 sequence (DNA): TGTGCCAGCACACGGGGAAAAGGCAATCAGCCCCAGCATTTT.

This chain uses TRBV12-3 or TRBV12-4 with TRBJ1-6, with TRBD1 as a possible D gene (5 bases). V lost 8 bases and J lost 10, with 12 bases in between. CDR3 size: 12 residues. CDR3 sequence (DNA): TGTGCCAGCCGCGGGGGGGAATCACCCCTCCACTTT. As protein: CASRGGESPLHF.

This clone was seen once. The chain is built from TRBV6-2 or TRBV6-3 and TRBJ2-5; D is tentatively TRBD1 or TRBD2 (5 bases each). Trimming removed 5 bases from V and 8 bases from J, with 15 bases in between. Germline CDR1 is MNHEY and CDR2 is SVGEGT. This CDR3 has 13 amino acids. The CDR3 loop is CASSRDPPATQYF. CDR3 bases: TGTGCCAGCAGTCGGGACCCTCCGGCCACCCAGTACTTC.

V is TRBV7-3 and J is TRBJ1-1; possible D gene TRBD1, 5 bases. CDR1 and CDR2 (germline): SGHTA, FQGTGA. The V end lost 2 bases, the J end lost 0 bases, and 10 bases lay between the germline ends. The CDR3 has 15 amino acids. The CDR3 DNA reads TGTGCCAGCAGCTTAGGGACGATGATGAACACTGAAGCTTTCTTT. Amino acids: CASSLGTMMNTEAFF.

The chain has TRBV7-3 and TRBJ1-1; 9 bases agree with TRBD1. The CDR3 contains 13 residues. Germline lookup yields CDR1 SGHTA and CDR2 FQGTGA. V was pared by 5 bases and J by 8 bases, with 6 bases of the junction left unmatched. CDR3 residues: CASSPQGAKEAFF. The CDR3 nucleotides read TGTGCCAGCAGCCCACAGGGGGCGAAGGAAGCTTTCTTT. The complete variable domain, with remaining parts taken from reference TRBV7-3 and TRBJ1-1, reads GAGVSQTPSNKVTEKGKYVELRCDPISGHTALYWYRQSLGQGPEFLIYFQGTGAADDSGLPNDRFFAVRPEGSVSTLKIQRTERGDSAVYLCASSPQGAKEAFFGQGTRLTVV.

The chain is built from TRBV4-3 and TRBJ2-7, with D possibly called TRBD1 or TRBD2 (5 bases each). The CDR3 runs 15 residues. V gave up 4 bases and J gave up 2 bases, with 15 bases separating them. Per germline, CDR1 LGHNA and CDR2 YSLEER. The CDR3 DNA follows: TGCGCCAGCAGCCTAGTCCGGGACGGCCCCTACGAGCAGTACTTC. It yields the protein CASSLVRDGPYEQYF.